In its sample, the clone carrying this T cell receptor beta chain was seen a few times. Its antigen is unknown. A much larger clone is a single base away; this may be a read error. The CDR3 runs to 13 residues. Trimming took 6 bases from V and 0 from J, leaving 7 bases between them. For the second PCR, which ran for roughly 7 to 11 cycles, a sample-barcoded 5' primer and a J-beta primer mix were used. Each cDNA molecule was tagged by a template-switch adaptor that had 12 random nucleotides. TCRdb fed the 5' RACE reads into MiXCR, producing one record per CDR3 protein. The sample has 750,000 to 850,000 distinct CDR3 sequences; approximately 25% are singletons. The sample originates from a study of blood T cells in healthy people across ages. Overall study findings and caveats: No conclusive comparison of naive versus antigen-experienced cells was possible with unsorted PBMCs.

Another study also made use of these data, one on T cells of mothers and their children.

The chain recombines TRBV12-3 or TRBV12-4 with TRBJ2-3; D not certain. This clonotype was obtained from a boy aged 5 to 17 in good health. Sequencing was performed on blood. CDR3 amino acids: CASRPDSTDTQYF. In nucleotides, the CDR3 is TGTGCCAGCAGACCGGACAGCACAGATACGCAGTATTTT.